These 8 T cell receptor beta chains came from one sample sequenced in a study of identifying expanded T cells in peripheral blood. Clones were read by immunoSEQ multiplex PCR, and TCRdb kept only the in-frame ones, dropping some. The sample has more than 65,000 clones, about 91% seen once. What was sequenced was blood. The receptors shown here come from a person aged 18 to 69 in good health.

The chain joins TRBV7-2 to TRBJ2-1; TRBD1 might be the D (6 bases). Germline CDR1 reads SGHTA; CDR2 reads FQGNSA. The CDR3 extends over 13 amino acids. Trimming left V 6 bases short and J 3 bases short, with 9 bases between. CDR3 residues: CASRPQGYNEQFF. The CDR3 bases are TGTGCCAGCAGGCCACAGGGCTACAATGAGCAGTTCTTC. The variable domain in full, completed from reference TRBV7-2 and TRBJ2-1, reads GAGVSQSPSNKVTEKGKDVELRCDPISGHTALYWYRQSLGQGLEFLIYFQGNSAPDKSGLPSDRFSAERTGGSVSTLTIQRTQQEDSAVYLCASRPQGYNEQFFGPGTRLTVL.

The CDR3, as DNA: TGTGCCTGGACCCCGGGGACCACAGATACGCAGTATTTT. Protein: CAWTPGTTDTQYF. The V call is TRBV30, the J call TRBJ2-3; D possibly uses TRBD1 or TRBD2 (5 bases each). The germline CDR1 and CDR2 sequences are GTSNPN and SVGIG (reference sequence). The V gene lost 4 bases and the J gene lost 2 bases, with 10 bases spanning the gap. The CDR3 covers 13 residues.

This clone occurred a few times. The sample has other DNA sequences that encode this CDR3 too. This chain links TRBV5-1 with TRBJ1-3, with D tentatively TRBD1 (6 bases). Germline V gene data show CDR1 as SGHRS and CDR2 as YFSETQ. The V and J ends lost 0 bases and 0 bases respectively, with 7 bases between them. The CDR3 has 15 amino acids. The CDR3 protein is CASSLGTASGNTIYF. CDR3 bases: TGCGCCAGCAGCTTGGGGACAGCCTCTGGAAACACCATATATTTT.

This clone was recorded only once. The chain employs TRBV5-1 and TRBJ2-5, with 9 bases that match TRBD1. The CDR3 is 15 amino acids. Germline trimming cut 3 bases from V and 4 bases from J; bases unmatched to any gene: 7. CDR1 is SGHRS, CDR2 YFSETQ, per germline. CDR3 nucleotide sequence: TGCGCCAGCAGCTCTACGGGACAGGGACGAGAGACCCAGTACTTC. It yields the protein CASSSTGQGRETQYF.

The chain recombines TRBV11-2 with TRBJ2-2, with D possibly matching TRBD2 (5 bases). Between the trimmed V and J ends, which lost 5 bases and 0 bases, there was a span of 19 bases. The CDR3 totals 18 residues. CDR1 and CDR2 from the germline V gene are SGHAT and FQNNGV. The CDR3 region is CASSQLRVGEPNTGELFF. In DNA form, the CDR3 reads TGTGCCAGCAGCCAACTGAGGGTCGGGGAACCGAACACCGGGGAGCTGTTTTTT.

The V call is TRBV19, the J call TRBJ2-2, with TRBD2 matching 10 bases. CDR3 length equals 15 residues. CDR1 is LNHDA and CDR2 is SQIVND in the germline V gene (reference sequence). V trimming: 7 bases; J trimming: 7 bases; junction bases outside the gene matches: 9. The CDR3 DNA follows: TGTGCCAGTAACCAAAAACGACTAGCGGGCGGGGAGCTGTTTTTT. Translation gives CASNQKRLAGGELFF.

Only one count was recorded for this clone. The genes are TRBV2 and TRBJ2-1, with D possibly being TRBD1 (6 bases). Trimming pared 4 bases from V and 3 bases from J, leaving 10 bases between. The length of the CDR3 is 14 residues. In germline, CDR1 is SNHLY, CDR2 FYNNEI. The CDR3 DNA sequence: TGTGCCAGCAGTGTGGGGGCCATCTACAATGAGCAGTTCTTC. It translates to CASSVGAIYNEQFF.

The V and J genes are TRBV18 and TRBJ2-1; 7 bases are a match to TRBD2. J lost 5 bases, V lost 2 bases, and 6 bases had no gene match. The CDR3 loop spans 15 amino acids. From germline, CDR1 is KGHSH and CDR2 LQKENI. CDR3 DNA sequence: TGTGCCAGCTCACCAGGGAGCGGGAACCACAATGAGCAGTTCTTC. It is translated as CASSPGSGNHNEQFF.